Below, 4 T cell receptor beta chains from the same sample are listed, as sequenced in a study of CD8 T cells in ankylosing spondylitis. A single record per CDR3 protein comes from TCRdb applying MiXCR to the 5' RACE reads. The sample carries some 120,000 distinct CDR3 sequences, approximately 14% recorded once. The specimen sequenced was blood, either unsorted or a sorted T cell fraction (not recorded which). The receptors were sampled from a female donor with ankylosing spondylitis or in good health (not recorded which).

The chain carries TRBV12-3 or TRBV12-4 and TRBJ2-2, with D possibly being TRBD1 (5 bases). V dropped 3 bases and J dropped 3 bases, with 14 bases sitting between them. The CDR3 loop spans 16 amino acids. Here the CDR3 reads CASSFGQGIDTGELFF. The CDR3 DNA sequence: TGTGCCAGCAGTTTTGGCCAGGGTATCGACACCGGGGAGCTGTTTTTT.

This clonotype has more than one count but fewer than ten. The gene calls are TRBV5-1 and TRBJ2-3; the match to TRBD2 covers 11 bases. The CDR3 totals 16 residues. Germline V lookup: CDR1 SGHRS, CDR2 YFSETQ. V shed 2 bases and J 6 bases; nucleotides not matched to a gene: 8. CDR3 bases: TGCGCCAGCAGCTTCTCTAGCGGGGGGCCGGGGGATACGCAGTATTTT. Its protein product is CASSFSSGGPGDTQYF.

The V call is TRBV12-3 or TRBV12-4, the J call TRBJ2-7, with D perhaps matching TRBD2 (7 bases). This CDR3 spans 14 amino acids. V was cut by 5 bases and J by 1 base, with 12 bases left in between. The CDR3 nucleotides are TGTGCCAGCAGTCCGGGGGGCCTTTCCTACGAGCAGTACTTC. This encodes CASSPGGLSYEQYF.

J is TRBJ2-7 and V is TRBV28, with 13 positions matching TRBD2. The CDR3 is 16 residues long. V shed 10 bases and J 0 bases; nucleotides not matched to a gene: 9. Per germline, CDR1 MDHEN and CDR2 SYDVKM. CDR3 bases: TGTGCCACCTGGACTAGCGGGGGATCTTACTCCTACGAGCAGTACTTC. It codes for CATWTSGGSYSYEQYF. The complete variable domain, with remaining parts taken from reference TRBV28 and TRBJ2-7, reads DVKVTQSSRYLVKRTGEKVFLECVQDMDHENMFWYRQDPGLGLRLIYFSYDVKMKEKGDIPEGYSVSREKKERFSLILESASTNQTSMYLCATWTSGGSYSYEQYFGPGTRLTVT.